This paragraph reports one T cell receptor (beta chain). This clonotype was observed a few times. Its target antigen remains unknown. Base qualities are missing; no much larger clone stands one base away. The sample was run on an Illumina NovaSeq 6000. cDNA libraries for TCRalpha and TCRbeta were prepared by 5'RACE using constant-segment primers, with sample barcodes and unique molecular identifiers added. RNA was extracted from every sample with Trizol reagent. Library amplification was performed in two PCR steps, and a second sample barcode and Illumina TruSeq adapters were introduced in the second step. The libraries were sequenced on an Illumina NovaSeq using 2 x 150 bp paired-end reads. Turning to the authors' computational methods: Reads were demultiplexed and collapsed into UMI-guided consensus sequences with migec v1.2.7. With mixcr v2.1.11, UMI consensuses were aligned to TRA and TRB V and J templates and assembled into clonotypes. Expanded or contracted clonotypes were those called significant by both edgeR and NoisET, with noise models trained on biological replicates. For edgeR calls, the cutoffs were a false discovery rate-adjusted p below 0.01 and a log2 fold-change threshold of 1. As an exploratory analysis of dynamics, max-normalized trajectories of the 1000 most abundant clonotypes were examined with PCA combined with hierarchical clustering. Separately sequenced CD4+ and CD8+ repertoires were used to assign a CD4 or CD8 phenotype to each responding clone. TCRdb reran the public reads through fastp at Q25 and MiXCR, keeping productive beta chains. Rows matching on CDR3 protein sequence are summarized as one entry with the most common DNA and genes. The V and J calls shown here were made by TCRdb, not taken from the authors' results. This sample lists more than 80,000 distinct CDR3 sequences; 17% were detected once. Clones ranked in the top ten supply 28% of the sample.

Reading from cysteine to phenylalanine, the CDR3 counts 14 amino acids. The CDR3 DNA has 42 bases and is translated from base 1. The CDR1 and CDR2 encoded by the germline V gene are KGHDR and SFDVKD. Relative to germline, V is missing 1 base and J is missing 10 bases, with 6 bases of the junction outside any gene match. Ficoll-Paque density gradient centrifugation was the method used to isolate PBMCs. The data were taken from a study of T-cell memory formation after mild COVID-19 (dated by TCRdb to the early 2020s). Broadly, across the study: Most TCR sequence clusters were specific to one of the two donors. In a couple of donors, T-cell clones that expanded and contracted after mild COVID-19 were tracked by sequencing TCRalpha and TCRbeta repertoires over time. Two young, previously healthy adult volunteers, one female and one male, were included in the cohort.

General conclusions and limits of the study: The detection of some responding clones in pre-infection memory suggests that pre-existing cross-reactive memory T cells joined the SARS-CoV-2 response. The study covered only a couple of mild cases, and larger cohorts including severe cases with pre-infection samples were considered necessary. Whether the second-wave clones peaking on day 37 were SARS-CoV-2 specific was not confirmed. Balanced CD4/CD8 phenotypes were observed for clones contracting from day 15 to 85, whereas a bias towards CD4+ was observed for a second wave of clones expanding from day 15 to 37. Contracting CD4+ clones turned up mainly in the CM and EM memory subsets, whereas EMRA was where CD8+ clones were enriched.

The sequence joins TRBV24-1 to TRBJ2-1; 7 middle bases align to TRBD2. This receptor was identified in an adult woman who had mild COVID-19 (a few samples of this study predate the infection). The sample titles of this study are shuffled in the database, so cell type and time point are left out; the donor was told from shared clones. The sequenced material came from PBMCs or a T cell subset sorted from them (not recorded which). The base sequence is TGTGCCACCAGTGATTTCCAACGAGCGGGGGAGCAGTTCTTC. Translated, this is CATSDFQRAGEQFF.